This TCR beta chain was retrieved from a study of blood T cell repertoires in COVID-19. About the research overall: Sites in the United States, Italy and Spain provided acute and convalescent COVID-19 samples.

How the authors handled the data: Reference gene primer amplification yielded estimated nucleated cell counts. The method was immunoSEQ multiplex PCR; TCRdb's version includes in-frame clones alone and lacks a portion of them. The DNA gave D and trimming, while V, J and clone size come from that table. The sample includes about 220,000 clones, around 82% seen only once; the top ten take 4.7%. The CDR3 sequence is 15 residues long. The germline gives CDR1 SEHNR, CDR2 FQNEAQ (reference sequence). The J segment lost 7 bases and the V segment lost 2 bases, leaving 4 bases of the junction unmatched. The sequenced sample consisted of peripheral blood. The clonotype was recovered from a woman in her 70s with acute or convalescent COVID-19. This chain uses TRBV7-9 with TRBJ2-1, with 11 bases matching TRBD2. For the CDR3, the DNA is TGTGCCAGCAGCTTAAATCTAGCGGGGGGTAATGAGCAGTTCTTC. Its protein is CASSLNLAGGNEQFF.